Following are 16 T cell receptor beta chains from one sample sequenced in a study of T cell responses to AZD1222 COVID-19 vaccine. Profiling relied on immunoSEQ multiplex PCR, and the TCRdb table lists in-frame clones only, not all of them. The data hold roughly 96,000 clones, with roughly 90% observed a single time. The sample in question was peripheral blood, obtained 28 days after the second AZD1222 dose. The source is an adult who received the AZD1222 COVID-19 vaccine.

The chain employs TRBV4-2 and TRBJ1-1, with D unclear. The CDR3 runs to 15 residues. Germline V CDR1 and CDR2: LGHNA, YNFKEQ. V shed 1 base and J shed 6 bases, with 15 bases lying between them. The CDR3 here is CASSQGENLGAEAFF. CDR3 coding DNA: TGTGCCAGCAGCCAAGGGGAGAATCTCGGGGCTGAAGCTTTCTTT.

This chain links TRBV9 with TRBJ2-5; TRBD2 matches 8 bases. Germline CDR1 SGDLS, CDR2 YYNGEE. V dropped 0 bases and J dropped 3; count of bases not matched to a gene: 7. This CDR3 has 16 residues. The CDR3 region has the DNA TGTGCCAGCAGCGTAGGTTCCGGGACTAGAGAAGAGACCCAGTACTTC. It codes for CASSVGSGTREETQYF.

Comments on this clone: A junction boundary mismatches the germline segment, possibly from a read error. J is TRBJ1-2 and V is TRBV6-1; no firm D call. The CDR3 loop spans 10 amino acids. Germline V CDR1 and CDR2: MNHNS, SASEGT. CDR3 in amino acids: CASSEFSAIF. CDR3 DNA sequence: TGTGCCAGCAGTGAATTTAGCGCCATCTTC.

This clone appeared once. The rearrangement links TRBV7-2 to TRBJ1-3; tentatively, D is TRBD1 (6 bases). The length of the CDR3 is 15 residues. CDR1 is SGHTA and CDR2 is FQGNSA in the germline V gene. V lost 2 bases and J lost 2, with 10 bases in between. This chain's CDR3 is CASSLPGVAGNTIYF. The DNA of the CDR3 is TGTGCCAGCAGCTTACCAGGGGTGGCTGGAAACACCATATATTTT.

The chain recombines TRBV5-4 with TRBJ2-5, with a tentative D call TRBD2 (5 bases). The CDR3 is 15 residues long. CDR1 and CDR2 from the germline V gene are SGHNT and YYREEE (reference sequence). Trimming removed 0 bases from V and 4 bases from J, with 13 bases in between. The CDR3 loop is CASSLGPGNGETQYF. The CDR3 DNA reads TGTGCCAGCAGCTTGGGACCCGGGAACGGAGAGACCCAGTACTTC. Complete variable domain (other parts from reference TRBV5-4 and TRBJ2-5): ETGVTQSPTHLIKTRGQQVTLRCSSQSGHNTVSWYQQALGQGPQFIFQYYREEENGRGNFPPRFSGLQFPNYSSELNVNALELDDSALYLCASSLGPGNGETQYFGPGTRLLVL.

This clone was seen only once. The gene calls are TRBV5-5 and TRBJ2-2; no definite D call. V gave up 5 bases and J gave up 6 bases, with 14 bases separating them. Germline values: CDR1 SGHKS, CDR2 YYEKEE (reference sequence). The CDR3 extends over 14 amino acids. DNA for the CDR3: TGTGCCAGCAGACTCTTTCGGAATCCCGGGGAGCTGTTTTTT. As protein: CASRLFRNPGELFF.

This clone turned up a few times. The CDR3 nucleotides are TGTGCCAGCAGCGTAGTCCCCGGAGGAAACACTGAAGCTTTCTTT. Its translation: CASSVVPGGNTEAFF. This chain joins TRBV9 and TRBJ1-1; D is uncertain. Germline loops: CDR1 SGDLS, CDR2 YYNGEE. The CDR3 covers 15 residues. Trimming stripped 0 bases from V and 2 bases from J, with 11 bases between.

The genes are TRBV9 and TRBJ1-1; D gene unclear. Germline CDR1 reads SGDLS; CDR2 reads YYNGEE. The CDR3 sequence is 15 residues long. The germline V and J ends were trimmed by 3 bases and 6 bases, with 18 bases remaining between them. The CDR3, as DNA: TGTGCCAGCAGCGCCGGAAGAAGGGTCGGGGCTGAAGCTTTCTTT. Translating it yields CASSAGRRVGAEAFF.

The chain joins TRBV5-1 to TRBJ2-1, with TRBD2 matching 9 bases. With V trimmed by 2 bases and J by 8 bases, 8 bases remained unmatched. The CDR3 is 15 residues long. Germline V gene lookup returns CDR1 SGHRS and CDR2 YFSETQ. The CDR3 spells CASSFSSGSYDEQFF. The CDR3 nucleotides are TGCGCCAGCAGCTTTAGTAGCGGGAGTTATGATGAGCAGTTCTTC.

The chain is built from TRBV7-9 and TRBJ1-4; D perhaps matches TRBD1 (6 bases). In germline, CDR1 is SEHNR, CDR2 FQNEAQ (reference sequence). The CDR3 is 13 amino acids. V gave up 5 bases and J gave up 8 bases, with 12 bases separating them. The CDR3 coding sequence is TGTGCCAGCAGCCCAACAGGGATCGAAAAACTGTTTTTT. Amino acid sequence: CASSPTGIEKLFF. The full variable domain, rest sourced from reference TRBV7-9 and TRBJ1-4, is DTGVSQNPRHKITKRGQNVTFRCDPISEHNRLYWYRQTLGQGPEFLTYFQNEAQLEKSRLLSDRFSAERPKGSFSTLEIQRTEQGDSAMYLCASSPTGIEKLFFGSGTQLSVL.

The J gene is TRBJ2-7, the V gene TRBV5-6; maybe TRBD1 (6 bases). The V gene lost 3 bases and the J gene lost 3 bases, with 10 bases spanning the gap. The CDR3 consists of 13 residues. CDR1 and CDR2 from the germline V gene are SGHDT and YYEEEE. As DNA, the CDR3 is TGTGCCAGCAGCTCCGGGACAAACTACGAGCAGTACTTC. It translates to CASSSGTNYEQYF. The variable domain in full, with the rest retrieved from reference TRBV5-6 and TRBJ2-7, is DAGVTQSPTHLIKTRGQQVTLRCSPKSGHDTVSWYQQALGQGPQFIFQYYEEEERQRGNFPDRFSGHQFPNYSSELNVNALLLGDSALYLCASSSGTNYEQYFGPGTRLTVT.

V is TRBV5-4 and J is TRBJ2-7; 12 nucleotides agree with TRBD1. CDR1 and CDR2 from the germline V gene are SGHNT and YYREEE (reference sequence). Trimming at V came to 4 bases and at J to 6 bases, leaving 5 bases not matched to a gene. This CDR3 has 14 residues. CDR3 protein: CASSGRDRGREQYF. In DNA, the CDR3 is TGTGCCAGCAGCGGCCGGGACAGGGGGCGCGAGCAGTACTTC.

The V and J genes are TRBV18 and TRBJ2-5; D unresolved. Trimming took off 3 bases at V and 1 base at J, with 6 bases between the two ends. The CDR3 loop spans 13 amino acids. In germline, CDR1 is KGHSH, CDR2 LQKENI. The CDR3 nucleotides read TGTGCCAGCTCACCGACGATCCAAGAGACCCAGTACTTC. This sequence encodes CASSPTIQETQYF.

V gene TRBV5-1 combines with J gene TRBJ2-1; TRBD2 agrees at 13 bases. Germline CDR1 reads SGHRS; CDR2 reads YFSETQ. The CDR3 runs 16 residues. J gave up 7 bases and V 0 bases, and 4 bases lay outside the gene matches. CDR3 sequence (DNA): TGCGCCAGCAGCTTGGAACTAGCGGGAGGGGGGAATGAGCAGTTCTTC. This gives the protein CASSLELAGGGNEQFF. Supplemented by reference TRBV5-1 and TRBJ2-1, the full variable domain reads KAGVTQTPRYLIKTRGQQVTLSCSPISGHRSVSWYQQTPGQGLQFLFEYFSETQRNKGNFPGRFSGRQFSNSRSEMNVSTLELGDSALYLCASSLELAGGGNEQFFGPGTRLTVL.

The CDR3 DNA reads as TGTGCCAGCAGCCAAGATTCTAGCGGGGGGGCTAGCACAGATACGCAGTATTTT. Its protein is CASSQDSSGGASTDTQYF. The V gene is TRBV4-2, the J gene TRBJ2-3; TRBD2 matches 12 bases. Germline assignment: CDR1 LGHNA and CDR2 YNFKEQ. The CDR3 totals 18 residues. J was trimmed by 0 bases and V by 0 bases; bases with no gene match: 4.

V and J are TRBV19 and TRBJ2-1; D gene unclear. Trimming removed 4 bases from V and 0 bases from J, with 10 bases in between. There are 15 residues in the CDR3. Looked up from germline, CDR1 is LNHDA and CDR2 is SQIVND (reference sequence). DNA of the CDR3: TGTGCCAGTAGTAACGGGTGGAGCTCCTACAATGAGCAGTTCTTC. Translation gives CASSNGWSSYNEQFF.